A single count supports the clone carrying this TCR beta chain. The CDR3 extends over 14 amino acids. The germline gives CDR1 MNHEY, CDR2 SVGAGI. Trimming cost V 4 bases and J 1 base, with 8 bases left between them. The sample comes from a study of blood T cell repertoires in COVID-19. The repertoire was sequenced with immunoSEQ multiplex PCR; TCRdb's copy has only in-frame clones and lacks some. The table has 150,000 to 200,000 clones, roughly four fifths seen once. While infection was still active, Seattle patients were enrolled and then followed longitudinally. The chain uses TRBV6-5 and TRBJ1-3; D may be TRBD1 (6 bases). The TCR originated in a woman in her 70s with COVID-19, enrolled during active disease. The specimen was peripheral blood. CDR3 sequence reads: CASSLGQSGNTIYF. Written as DNA, the CDR3 is TGTGCCAGCAGTTTAGGACAGTCTGGAAACACCATATATTTT.